The present T cell receptor (beta chain) was sequenced within a study of cytomegalovirus exposure and HLA in healthy donors. Study results and caveats: Some highly shared sequence variants likely arose as a pipeline artifact. Later analysis demonstrated an association between a missense DCLRE1C variant and TCR beta V- and J-gene trimming. Follow-up analysis seemed to connect common viral pathogens with several of the most significant clusters identified.

With respect to this clone: Antigen: not known.

Amplification used 60 Vbeta primers and 13 Jbeta primers. Assay used: immunoSEQ multiplex PCR; TCRdb lists only in-frame clones, some missing. Seen here are about 150,000 clones, approximately 81% observed once, and the top ten hold 2% to 3%. This receptor was taken from a man aged 30-40 years in good health and CMV-seropositive. Sequencing was performed on PBMCs.

The CDR3 sequence: CASSTGTGWTDTQYF. As DNA, the CDR3 is TGTGCCAGCAGTACCGGGACAGGGTGGACAGATACGCAGTATTTT. This chain joins TRBV9 and TRBJ2-3; 9 bases are a match to TRBD1. The CDR3 extends over 15 amino acids. The J segment lost 3 bases and the V segment lost 5 bases, leaving 7 bases of the junction unmatched. Germline CDR1 reads SGDLS; CDR2 reads YYNGEE.